This T cell receptor (beta chain) was sequenced for a study of spatial heterogeneity in lung cancer. Study background: About 73 TRACERx patients with early, untreated non-small cell lung cancer donated samples. The count of detected beta-chain sequences consistently exceeded that of alpha-chain sequences.

Carried by each TCR cDNA molecule was a unique molecular identifier. TCRdb re-called the 5' RACE reads through MiXCR, storing one row per CDR3 protein. The table includes 50,000 or so distinct CDR3 sequences, over 9.5% detected once. This CDR3 comprises 11 residues. V was cut by 5 bases and J by 4 bases, with 8 bases left in between. From germline, CDR1 is SQVTM and CDR2 ANQGSEA. The sample's time point: blood at routine non-recurrence follow-up after resection. Sequencing covered unsorted whole RNA taken from tumor, nontumor lung or frozen PBMC. This clonotype has a handful of counts. This clonotype was sampled from a male donor with early-stage non-small cell lung cancer. The chain joins TRBV29-1 to TRBJ1-2; possible D gene TRBD1, 5 bases. The specimen was PBMCs, collected at follow-up. CDR3 amino acids: CSVWDPYGYTF. The CDR3 nucleotides read TGCAGCGTTTGGGACCCCTATGGCTACACCTTC. The complete variable domain, with remaining parts taken from reference TRBV29-1 and TRBJ1-2, reads SAVISQKPSRDICQRGTSLTIQCQVDSQVTMMFWYRQQPGQSLTLIATANQGSEATYESGFVIDKFPISRPNLTFSTLTVSNMSPEDSSIYLCSVWDPYGYTFGSGTRLTVV.